This TCR delta chain is from a study of gamma-delta T cells after stem cell transplantation listed by TCRdb under 2016. For this chain, trimming is 5 bases at the V end and 8 bases at the J end, and the number of junction bases without a gene match is 19. Based on the germline V gene, the CDR1 and CDR2 sequences are GEAIGNYY and EKD. Measured from the cysteine to the phenylalanine, the CDR3 is 16 residues long. Only CDR3 DNA remains: 48 bases, in frame from the first base. Libraries were prepared through RT-PCR. Sequencing took place on an Illumina MiSeq. After TCRdb called clones again from the public reads with CATT, rows with identical DNA were merged. Recorded for this sample are about 2,800 delta-chain clones; approximately 2.7% of them occurred a single time. The ten biggest clones cover about a fifth of the sample. As for this clone: Which antigen it targets is not known. There are no base qualities to consult, and no much larger clone falls within one base. Within the sample, other DNA sequences also encode this same CDR3.

The specimen sequenced was gamma-delta T cells. The origin of this receptor is a human donor. It is not recorded whose cells these are; they may come from a transplant donor. This receptor chain uses TRDV2 and TRDJ1; TRDD3 agrees with 7 junctional bases. The CDR3 sequence is CACGALTLQGDKKLIF. In nucleotide form, the sequence is TGTGCCTGTGGCGCACTTACTCTTCAAGGGGATAAAAAACTCATCTTT.